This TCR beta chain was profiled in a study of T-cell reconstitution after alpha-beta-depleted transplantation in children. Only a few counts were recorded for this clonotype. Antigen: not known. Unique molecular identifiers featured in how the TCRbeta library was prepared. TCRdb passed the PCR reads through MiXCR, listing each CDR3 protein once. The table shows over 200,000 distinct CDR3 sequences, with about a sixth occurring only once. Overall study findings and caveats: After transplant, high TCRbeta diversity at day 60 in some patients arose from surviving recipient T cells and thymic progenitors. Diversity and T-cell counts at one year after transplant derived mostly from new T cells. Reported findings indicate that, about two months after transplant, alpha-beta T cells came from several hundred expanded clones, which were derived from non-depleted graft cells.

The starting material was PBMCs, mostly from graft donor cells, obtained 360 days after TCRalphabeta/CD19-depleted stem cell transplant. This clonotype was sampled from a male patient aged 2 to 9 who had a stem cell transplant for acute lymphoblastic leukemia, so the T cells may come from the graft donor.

CDR3 sequence (DNA): TGCAGTGCTAGAGGGGGGAAGGGATCAACCAACGAGCAGTACTTC. Translated, it gives CSARGGKGSTNEQYF. This chain connects TRBV20-1 to TRBJ2-7, with D perhaps matching TRBD1 or TRBD2 (5 bases each). The ends were cut back, 1 base at V and 5 bases at J, with 18 bases in the middle. Germline V gives CDR1 DFQATT, CDR2 SNEGSKA (reference sequence). The CDR3 sequence is 15 residues long.